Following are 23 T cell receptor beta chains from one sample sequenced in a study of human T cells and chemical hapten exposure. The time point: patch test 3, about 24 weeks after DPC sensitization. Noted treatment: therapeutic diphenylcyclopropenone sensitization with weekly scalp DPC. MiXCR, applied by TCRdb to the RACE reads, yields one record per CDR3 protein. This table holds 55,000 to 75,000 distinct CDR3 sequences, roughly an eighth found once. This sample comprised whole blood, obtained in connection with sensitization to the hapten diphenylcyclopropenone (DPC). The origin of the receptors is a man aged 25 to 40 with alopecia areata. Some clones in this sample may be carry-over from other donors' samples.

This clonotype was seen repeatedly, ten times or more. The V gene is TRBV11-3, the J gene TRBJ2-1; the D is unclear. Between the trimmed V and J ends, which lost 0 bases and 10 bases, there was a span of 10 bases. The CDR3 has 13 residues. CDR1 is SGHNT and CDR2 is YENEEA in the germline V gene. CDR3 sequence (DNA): TGTGCCAGCAGCTTAGACCCGCGAGGAGAGCAGTTCTTC. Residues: CASSLDPRGEQFF.

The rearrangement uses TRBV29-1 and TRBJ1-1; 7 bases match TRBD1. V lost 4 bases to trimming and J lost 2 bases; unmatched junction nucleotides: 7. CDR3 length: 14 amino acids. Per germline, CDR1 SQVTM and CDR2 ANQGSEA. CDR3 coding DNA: TGCAGCGTTGGGAGAGGGACAGAAAACACTGAAGCTTTCTTT. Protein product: CSVGRGTENTEAFF.

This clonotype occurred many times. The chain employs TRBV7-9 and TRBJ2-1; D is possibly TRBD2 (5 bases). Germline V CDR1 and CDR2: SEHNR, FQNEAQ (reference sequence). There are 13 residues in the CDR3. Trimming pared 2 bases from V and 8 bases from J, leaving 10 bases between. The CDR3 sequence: CASSLFPGYEQFF. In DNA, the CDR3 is TGTGCCAGCAGCTTATTCCCGGGGTATGAGCAGTTCTTC.

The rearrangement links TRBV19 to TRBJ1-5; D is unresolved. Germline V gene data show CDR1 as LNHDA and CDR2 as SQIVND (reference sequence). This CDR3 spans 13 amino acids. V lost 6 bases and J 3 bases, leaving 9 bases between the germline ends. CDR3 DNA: TGTGCCAGTAGAGGCAGGTTCAATCAGCCCCAGCATTTT. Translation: CASRGRFNQPQHF.

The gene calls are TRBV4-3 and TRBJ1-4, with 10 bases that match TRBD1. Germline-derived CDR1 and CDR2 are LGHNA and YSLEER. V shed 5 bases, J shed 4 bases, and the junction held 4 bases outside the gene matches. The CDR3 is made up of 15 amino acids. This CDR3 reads CASSGRDRGNEKLFF. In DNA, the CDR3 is TGCGCCAGCAGCGGCCGGGACAGGGGTAATGAAAAACTGTTTTTT.

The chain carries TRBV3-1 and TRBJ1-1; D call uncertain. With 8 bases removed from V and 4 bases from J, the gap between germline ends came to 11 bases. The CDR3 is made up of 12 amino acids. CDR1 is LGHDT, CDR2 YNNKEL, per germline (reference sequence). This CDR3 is CASEGMGTEAFF. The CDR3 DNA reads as TGTGCCAGCGAGGGTATGGGCACTGAAGCTTTCTTT.

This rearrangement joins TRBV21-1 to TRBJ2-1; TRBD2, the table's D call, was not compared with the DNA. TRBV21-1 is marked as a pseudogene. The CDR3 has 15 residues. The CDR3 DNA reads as TGTGCCAGCAGCAGTTCGCGGGGAACCTACAATGAGCAGTTCTTC. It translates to CASSSSRGTYNEQFF.

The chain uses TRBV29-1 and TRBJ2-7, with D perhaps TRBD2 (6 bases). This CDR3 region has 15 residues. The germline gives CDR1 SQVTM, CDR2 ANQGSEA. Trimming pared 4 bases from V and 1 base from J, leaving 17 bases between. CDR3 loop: CSVVAGKGLSYEQYF. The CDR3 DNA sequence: TGCAGCGTTGTGGCGGGCAAGGGACTTTCCTACGAGCAGTACTTC.

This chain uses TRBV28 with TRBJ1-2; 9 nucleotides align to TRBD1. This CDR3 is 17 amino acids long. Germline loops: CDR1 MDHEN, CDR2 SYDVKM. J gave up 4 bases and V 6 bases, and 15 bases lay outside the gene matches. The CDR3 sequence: CASSPPPDRGRGYGYTF. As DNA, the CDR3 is TGTGCCAGCAGCCCACCCCCGGACAGGGGTCGGGGCTATGGCTACACCTTC.

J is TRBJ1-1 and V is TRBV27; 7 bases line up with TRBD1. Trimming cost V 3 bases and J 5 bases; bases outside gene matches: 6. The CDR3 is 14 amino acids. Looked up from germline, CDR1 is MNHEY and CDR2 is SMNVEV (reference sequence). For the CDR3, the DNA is TGTGCCAGCAGTTTTCACAGGGGAAGGACTGAAGCTTTCTTT. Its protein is CASSFHRGRTEAFF.

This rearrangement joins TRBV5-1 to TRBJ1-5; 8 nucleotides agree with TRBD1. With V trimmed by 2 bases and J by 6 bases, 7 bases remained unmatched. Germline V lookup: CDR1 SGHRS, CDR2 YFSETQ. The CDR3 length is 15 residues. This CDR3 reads CASSFSGQEGQPQHF. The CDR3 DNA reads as TGCGCCAGCAGCTTTTCGGGACAGGAAGGTCAGCCCCAGCATTTT. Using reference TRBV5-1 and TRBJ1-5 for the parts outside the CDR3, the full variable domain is KAGVTQTPRYLIKTRGQQVTLSCSPISGHRSVSWYQQTPGQGLQFLFEYFSETQRNKGNFPGRFSGRQFSNSRSEMNVSTLELGDSALYLCASSFSGQEGQPQHFGDGTRLSIL.

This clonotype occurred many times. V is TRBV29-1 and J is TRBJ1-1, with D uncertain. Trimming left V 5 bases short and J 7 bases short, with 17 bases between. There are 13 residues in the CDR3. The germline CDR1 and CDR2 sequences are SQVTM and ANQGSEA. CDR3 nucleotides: TGCAGCGTTTCACGACCCTTGGACGGTGAAGCTTTCTTT. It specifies CSVSRPLDGEAFF.

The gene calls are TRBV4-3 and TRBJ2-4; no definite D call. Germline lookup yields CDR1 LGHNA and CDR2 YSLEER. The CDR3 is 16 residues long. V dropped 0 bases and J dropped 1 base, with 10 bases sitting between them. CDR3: CASSQERLVAKNIQYF. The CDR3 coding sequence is TGCGCCAGCAGCCAAGAGAGGCTAGTGGCCAAAAACATTCAGTACTTC.

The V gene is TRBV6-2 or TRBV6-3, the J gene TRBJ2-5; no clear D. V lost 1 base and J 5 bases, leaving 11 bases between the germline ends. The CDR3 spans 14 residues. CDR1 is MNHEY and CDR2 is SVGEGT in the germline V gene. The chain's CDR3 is CASSYLVAGETQYF. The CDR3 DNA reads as TGTGCCAGCAGTTACTTGGTAGCCGGCGAGACCCAGTACTTC.

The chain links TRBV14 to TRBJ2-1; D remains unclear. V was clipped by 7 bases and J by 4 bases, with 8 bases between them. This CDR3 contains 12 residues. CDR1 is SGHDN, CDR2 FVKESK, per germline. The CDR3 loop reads CASNGRYNEQFF. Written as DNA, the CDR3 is TGTGCCAGCAACGGGCGTTACAATGAGCAGTTCTTC.

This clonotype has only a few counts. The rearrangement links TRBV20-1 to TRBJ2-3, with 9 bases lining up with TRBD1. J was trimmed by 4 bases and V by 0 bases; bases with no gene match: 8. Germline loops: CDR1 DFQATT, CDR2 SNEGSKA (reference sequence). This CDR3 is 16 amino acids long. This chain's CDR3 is CSARDLEGQGPDTQYF. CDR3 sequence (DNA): TGCAGTGCTAGAGATCTCGAGGGACAGGGACCAGATACGCAGTATTTT.

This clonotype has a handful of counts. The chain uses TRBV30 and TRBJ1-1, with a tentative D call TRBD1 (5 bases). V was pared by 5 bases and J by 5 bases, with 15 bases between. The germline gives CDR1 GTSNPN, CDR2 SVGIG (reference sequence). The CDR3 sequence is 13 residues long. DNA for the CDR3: TGTGCCTGGTCGGGCAGGGCGGGGACTGAAGCTTTCTTT. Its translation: CAWSGRAGTEAFF.

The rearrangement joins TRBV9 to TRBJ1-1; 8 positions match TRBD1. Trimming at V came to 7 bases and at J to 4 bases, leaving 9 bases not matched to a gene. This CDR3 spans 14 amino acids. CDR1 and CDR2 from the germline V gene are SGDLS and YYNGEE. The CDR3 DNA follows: TGTGCCAGCGGAAGCAGGGGGCCGGGCACTGAAGCTTTCTTT. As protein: CASGSRGPGTEAFF.

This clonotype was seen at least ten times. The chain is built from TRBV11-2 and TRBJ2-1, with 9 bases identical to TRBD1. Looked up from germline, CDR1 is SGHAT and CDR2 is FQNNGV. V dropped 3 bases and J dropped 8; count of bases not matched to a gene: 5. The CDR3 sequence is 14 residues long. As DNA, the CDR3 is TGTGCCAGCAGCTTCCCCACAGGGGGCGATGAGCAGTTCTTC. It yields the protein CASSFPTGGDEQFF. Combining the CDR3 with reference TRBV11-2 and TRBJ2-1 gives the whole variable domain EAGVAQSPRYKIIEKRQSVAFWCNPISGHATLYWYQQILGQGPKLLIQFQNNGVVDDSQLPKDRFSAERLKGVDSTLKIQPAKLEDSAVYLCASSFPTGGDEQFFGPGTRLTVL.

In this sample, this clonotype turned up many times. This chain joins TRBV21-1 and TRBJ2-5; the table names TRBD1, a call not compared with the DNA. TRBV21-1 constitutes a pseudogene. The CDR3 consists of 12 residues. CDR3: CASSKDRGERYF. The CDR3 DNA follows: TGTGCCAGCAGCAAAGACAGGGGGGAGAGGTACTTC.

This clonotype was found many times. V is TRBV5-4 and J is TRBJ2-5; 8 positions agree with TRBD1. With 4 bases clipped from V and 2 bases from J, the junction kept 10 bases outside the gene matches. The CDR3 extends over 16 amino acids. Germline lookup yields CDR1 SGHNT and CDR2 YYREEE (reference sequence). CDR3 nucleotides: TGTGCCAGCAGCATTGGACAGGGAGGATGGCAAGAGACCCAGTACTTC. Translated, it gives CASSIGQGGWQETQYF.

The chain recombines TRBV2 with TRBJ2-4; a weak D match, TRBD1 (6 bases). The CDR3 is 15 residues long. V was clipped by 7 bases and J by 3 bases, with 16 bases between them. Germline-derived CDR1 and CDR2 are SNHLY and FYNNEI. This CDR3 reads CASISTGLSKNIQYF. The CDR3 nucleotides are TGTGCCAGCATATCGACAGGTCTAAGCAAAAACATTCAGTACTTC. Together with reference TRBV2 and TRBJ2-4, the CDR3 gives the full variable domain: EPEVTQTPSHQVTQMGQEVILRCVPISNHLYFYWYRQILGQKVEFLVSFYNNEISEKSEIFDDQFSVERPDGSNFTLKIRSTKLEDSAMYFCASISTGLSKNIQYFGAGTRLSVL.

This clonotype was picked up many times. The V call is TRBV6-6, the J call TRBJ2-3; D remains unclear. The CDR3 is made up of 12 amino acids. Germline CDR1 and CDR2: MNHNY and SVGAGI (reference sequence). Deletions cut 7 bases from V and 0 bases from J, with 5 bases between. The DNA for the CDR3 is TGTGCCAGCACTGGGAGCACAGATACGCAGTATTTT. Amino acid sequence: CASTGSTDTQYF.